The present T cell receptor (beta chain) was sequenced within a study of blood T cell repertoires in COVID-19. Study in general: The United States, Italy and Spain were the sources of the acute and convalescent COVID-19 samples.

On this clone itself: Other DNA variants within this sample encode the same CDR3.

TCRdb keeps only in-frame clones here, not all; method: immunoSEQ multiplex PCR. Of about 88,000 clones detected, over 70% appear once; the ten largest clones hold roughly 10%. The clonotype comes from a man at least 80 years old with acute or convalescent COVID-19. Specimen: peripheral blood.

The CDR3 loop reads CASSLGQGGQPQHF. In nucleotides, the CDR3 is TGCGCCAGCAGCCTCGGACAGGGGGGCCAGCCCCAGCATTTT. This chain connects TRBV5-1 to TRBJ1-5; 10 positions agree with TRBD1. V was pared by 4 bases and J by 7 bases, with 5 bases of the junction left unmatched. The length of the CDR3 is 14 residues. In germline, CDR1 is SGHRS, CDR2 YFSETQ. The full variable domain, rest sourced from reference TRBV5-1 and TRBJ1-5, is KAGVTQTPRYLIKTRGQQVTLSCSPISGHRSVSWYQQTPGQGLQFLFEYFSETQRNKGNFPGRFSGRQFSNSRSEMNVSTLELGDSALYLCASSLGQGGQPQHFGDGTRLSIL.